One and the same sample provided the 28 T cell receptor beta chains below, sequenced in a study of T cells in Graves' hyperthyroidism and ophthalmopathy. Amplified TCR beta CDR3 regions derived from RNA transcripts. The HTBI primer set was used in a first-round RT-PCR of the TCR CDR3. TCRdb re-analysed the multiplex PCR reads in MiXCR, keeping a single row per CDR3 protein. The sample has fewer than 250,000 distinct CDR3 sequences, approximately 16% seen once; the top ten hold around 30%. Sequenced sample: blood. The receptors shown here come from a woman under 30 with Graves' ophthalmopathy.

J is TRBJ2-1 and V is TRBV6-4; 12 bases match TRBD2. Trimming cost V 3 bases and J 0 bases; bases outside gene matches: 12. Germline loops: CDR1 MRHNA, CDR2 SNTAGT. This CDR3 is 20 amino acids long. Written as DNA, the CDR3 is TGTGCCAGCAGTGAATCGACTAGCGGGAGTATTAGTAGCTCCTACAATGAGCAGTTCTTC. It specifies CASSESTSGSISSSYNEQFF.

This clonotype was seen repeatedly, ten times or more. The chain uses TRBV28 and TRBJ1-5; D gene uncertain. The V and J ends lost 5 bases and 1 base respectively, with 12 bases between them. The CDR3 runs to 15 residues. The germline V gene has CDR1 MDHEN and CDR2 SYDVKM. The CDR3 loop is CASSPLVPSNQPQHF. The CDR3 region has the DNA TGTGCCAGCAGTCCGCTTGTGCCGAGCAATCAGCCCCAGCATTTT.

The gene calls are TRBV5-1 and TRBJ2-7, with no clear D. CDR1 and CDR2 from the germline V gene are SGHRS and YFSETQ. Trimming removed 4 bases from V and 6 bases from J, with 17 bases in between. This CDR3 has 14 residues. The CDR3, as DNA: TGCGCCAGCAGCATAAGGACGGTACTGAGCGAGCAGTACTTC. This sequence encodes CASSIRTVLSEQYF. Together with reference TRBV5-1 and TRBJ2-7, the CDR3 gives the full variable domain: KAGVTQTPRYLIKTRGQQVTLSCSPISGHRSVSWYQQTPGQGLQFLFEYFSETQRNKGNFPGRFSGRQFSNSRSEMNVSTLELGDSALYLCASSIRTVLSEQYFGPGTRLTVT.

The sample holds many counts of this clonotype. CDR3 sequence: CASSALGQGGGYSNQPQHF. CDR3 DNA sequence: TGTGCCAGCAGTGCCCTAGGACAGGGCGGAGGGTATAGCAATCAGCCCCAGCATTTT. The V call is TRBV6-2 or TRBV6-3, the J call TRBJ1-5, with 8 bases aligning to TRBD1. After removal of 5 bases from V and 0 bases from J, the junction contained 15 bases not matched to a gene. CDR1 is MNHEY and CDR2 is SVGEGT in the germline V gene. The CDR3 extends over 19 amino acids.

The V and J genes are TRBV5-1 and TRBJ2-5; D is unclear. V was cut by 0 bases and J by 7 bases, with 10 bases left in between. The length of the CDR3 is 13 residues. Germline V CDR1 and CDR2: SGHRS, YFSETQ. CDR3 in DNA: TGCGCCAGCAGCTTGGAGGTTCAGCTGACCCAGTACTTC. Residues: CASSLEVQLTQYF. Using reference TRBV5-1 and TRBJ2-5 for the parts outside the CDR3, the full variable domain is KAGVTQTPRYLIKTRGQQVTLSCSPISGHRSVSWYQQTPGQGLQFLFEYFSETQRNKGNFPGRFSGRQFSNSRSEMNVSTLELGDSALYLCASSLEVQLTQYFGPGTRLLVL.

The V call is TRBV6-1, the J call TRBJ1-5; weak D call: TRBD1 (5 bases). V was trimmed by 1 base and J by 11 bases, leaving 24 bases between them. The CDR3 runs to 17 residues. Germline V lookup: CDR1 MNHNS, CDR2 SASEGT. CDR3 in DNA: TGTGCCAGCAGTGAAGAGATGCCGGGGCACCGAATCCAGTCCCAGCATTTT. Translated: CASSEEMPGHRIQSQHF.

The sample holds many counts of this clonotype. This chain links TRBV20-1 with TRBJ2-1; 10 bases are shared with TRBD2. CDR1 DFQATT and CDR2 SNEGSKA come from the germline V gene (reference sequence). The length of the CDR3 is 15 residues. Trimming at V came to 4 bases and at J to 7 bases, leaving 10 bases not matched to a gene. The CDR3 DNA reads TGCAGTGCTACCCCCCTAGCGGGGGCGGGTAATGAGCAGTTCTTC. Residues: CSATPLAGAGNEQFF.

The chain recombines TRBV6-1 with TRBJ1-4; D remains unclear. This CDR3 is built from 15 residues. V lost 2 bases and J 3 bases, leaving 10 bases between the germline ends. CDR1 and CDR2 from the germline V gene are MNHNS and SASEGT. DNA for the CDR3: TGTGCCAGCAGTGAATCTCGAGGGTCTAATGAAAAACTGTTTTTT. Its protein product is CASSESRGSNEKLFF.

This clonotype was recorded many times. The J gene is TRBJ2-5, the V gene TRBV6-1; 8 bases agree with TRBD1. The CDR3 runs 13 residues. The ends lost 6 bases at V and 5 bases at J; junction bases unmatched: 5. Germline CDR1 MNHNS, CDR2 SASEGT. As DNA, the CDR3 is TGTGCCAGCAGACAGGGGGTACGGGAGACCCAGTACTTC. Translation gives CASRQGVRETQYF.

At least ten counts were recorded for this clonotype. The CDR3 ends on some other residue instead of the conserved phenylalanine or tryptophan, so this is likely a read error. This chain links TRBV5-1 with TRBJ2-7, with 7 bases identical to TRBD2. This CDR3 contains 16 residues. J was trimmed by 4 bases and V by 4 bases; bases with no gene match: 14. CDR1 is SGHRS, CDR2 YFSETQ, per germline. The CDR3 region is CASSVTGFGGSYEQYL. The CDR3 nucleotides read TGCGCCAGCAGCGTGACTGGCTTCGGGGGGTCGTACGAGCAGTACCTC.

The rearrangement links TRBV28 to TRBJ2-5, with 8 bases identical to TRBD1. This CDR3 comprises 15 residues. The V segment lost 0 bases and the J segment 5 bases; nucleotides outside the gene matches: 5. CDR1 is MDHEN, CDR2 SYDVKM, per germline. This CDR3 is CASSLWDRAGETQYF. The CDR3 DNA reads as TGTGCCAGCAGTTTATGGGACAGGGCAGGGGAGACCCAGTACTTC.

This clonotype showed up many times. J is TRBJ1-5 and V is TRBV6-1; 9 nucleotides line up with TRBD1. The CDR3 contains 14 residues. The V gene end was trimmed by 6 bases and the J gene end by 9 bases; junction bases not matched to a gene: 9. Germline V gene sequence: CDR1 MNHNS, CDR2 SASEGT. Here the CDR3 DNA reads TGTGCCAGCAGAGCCGGGACAGGGCTTTCGCCCCAGCATTTT. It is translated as CASRAGTGLSPQHF.

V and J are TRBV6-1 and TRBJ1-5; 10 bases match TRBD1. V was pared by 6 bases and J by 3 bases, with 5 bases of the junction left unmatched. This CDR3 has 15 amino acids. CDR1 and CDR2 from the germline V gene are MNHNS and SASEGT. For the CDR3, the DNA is TGTGCCAGCAGGGAGACAGGGGGCCTCAATCAGCCCCAGCATTTT. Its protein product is CASRETGGLNQPQHF.

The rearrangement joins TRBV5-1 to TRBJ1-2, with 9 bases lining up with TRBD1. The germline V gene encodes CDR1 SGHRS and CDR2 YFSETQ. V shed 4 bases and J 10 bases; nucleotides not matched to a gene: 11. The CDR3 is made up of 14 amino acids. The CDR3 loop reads CASSAGQGGSDYTF. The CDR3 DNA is TGCGCCAGCAGCGCGGGACAGGGTGGGTCAGACTACACCTTC.

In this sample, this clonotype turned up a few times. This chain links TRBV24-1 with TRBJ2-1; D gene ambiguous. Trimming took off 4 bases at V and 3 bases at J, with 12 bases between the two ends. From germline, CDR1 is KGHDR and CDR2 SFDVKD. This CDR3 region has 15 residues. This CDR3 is CATSDQRVDYNEQFF. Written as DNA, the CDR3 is TGTGCCACCAGTGACCAAAGGGTAGACTACAATGAGCAGTTCTTC.

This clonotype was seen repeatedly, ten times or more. CDR3 in DNA: TGTGCCAGCAGTTTAGCCCCCGGTGGTCTCACCTTC. Translated: CASSLAPGGLTF. The chain is built from TRBV28 and TRBJ1-2; D remains ambiguous. The V and J ends lost 2 bases and 13 bases respectively, with 14 bases between them. The CDR3 runs 12 residues. Germline CDR1 and CDR2: MDHEN and SYDVKM.

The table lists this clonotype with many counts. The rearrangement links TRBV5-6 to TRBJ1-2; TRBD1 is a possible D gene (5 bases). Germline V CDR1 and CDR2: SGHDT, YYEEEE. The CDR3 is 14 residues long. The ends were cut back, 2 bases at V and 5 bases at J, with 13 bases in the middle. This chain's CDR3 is CASSFLGGEYGYTF. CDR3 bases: TGTGCCAGCAGCTTCCTGGGAGGGGAGTATGGCTACACCTTC.

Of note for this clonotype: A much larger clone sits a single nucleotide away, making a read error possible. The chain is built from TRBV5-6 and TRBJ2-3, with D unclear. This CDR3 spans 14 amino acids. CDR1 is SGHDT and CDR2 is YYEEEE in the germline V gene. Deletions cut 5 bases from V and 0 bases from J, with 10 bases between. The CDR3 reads CASSHRPSTDTQYF. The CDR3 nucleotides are TGTGCCAGCAGTCACAGACCCAGCACAGATACGCAGTATTTT.

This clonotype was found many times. CDR3 DNA sequence: TGTGCCAGCAGCCAAGACAGGGACTACGAGCAGTACTTC. This encodes CASSQDRDYEQYF. This sequence joins TRBV3-1 and TRBJ2-7, with D maybe TRBD1 (5 bases). The CDR3 contains 13 residues. Per germline, CDR1 LGHDT and CDR2 YNNKEL (reference sequence). V gave up 0 bases and J gave up 3 bases, with 6 bases separating them.

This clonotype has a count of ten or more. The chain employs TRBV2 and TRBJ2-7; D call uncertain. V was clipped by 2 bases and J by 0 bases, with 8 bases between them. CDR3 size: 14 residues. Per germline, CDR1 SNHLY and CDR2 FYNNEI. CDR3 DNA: TGTGCCAGCAGTGAAAGGCTGCTCTCCTACGAGCAGTACTTC. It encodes CASSERLLSYEQYF.

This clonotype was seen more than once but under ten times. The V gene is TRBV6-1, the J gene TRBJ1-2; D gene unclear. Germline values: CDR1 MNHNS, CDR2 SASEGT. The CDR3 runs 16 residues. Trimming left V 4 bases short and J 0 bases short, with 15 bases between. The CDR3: CASSVRRAETNYGYTF. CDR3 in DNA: TGTGCCAGCAGTGTCCGGCGGGCGGAAACTAACTATGGCTACACCTTC.

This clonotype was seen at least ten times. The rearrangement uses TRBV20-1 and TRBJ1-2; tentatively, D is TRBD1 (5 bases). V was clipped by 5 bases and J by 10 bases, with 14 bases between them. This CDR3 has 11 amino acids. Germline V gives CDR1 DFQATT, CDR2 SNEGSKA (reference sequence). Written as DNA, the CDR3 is TGCAGTGCTCCAAGGGACGGGGACTACACCTTC. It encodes CSAPRDGDYTF.

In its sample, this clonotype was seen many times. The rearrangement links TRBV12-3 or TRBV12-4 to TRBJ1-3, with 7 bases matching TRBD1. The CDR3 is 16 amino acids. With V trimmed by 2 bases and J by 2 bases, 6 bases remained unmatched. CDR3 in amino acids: CASSLRQGGTGNTIYF. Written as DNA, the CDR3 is TGTGCCAGCAGTTTAAGGCAGGGGGGTACTGGAAACACCATATATTTT.

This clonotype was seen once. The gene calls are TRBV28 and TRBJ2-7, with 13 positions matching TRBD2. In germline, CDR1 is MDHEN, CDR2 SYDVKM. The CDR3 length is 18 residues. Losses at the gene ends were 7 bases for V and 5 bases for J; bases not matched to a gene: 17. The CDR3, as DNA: TGTGCCAGCAACCCAACGGTGAGGACTAGCGGGGGAGTCAACGAGCAGTACTTC. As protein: CASNPTVRTSGGVNEQYF.

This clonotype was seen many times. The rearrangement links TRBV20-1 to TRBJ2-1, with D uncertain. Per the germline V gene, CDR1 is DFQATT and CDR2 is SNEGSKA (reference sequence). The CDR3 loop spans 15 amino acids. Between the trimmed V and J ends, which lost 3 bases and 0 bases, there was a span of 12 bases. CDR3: CSARKAVISYNEQFF. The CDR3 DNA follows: TGCAGTGCTAGGAAGGCGGTGATCTCCTACAATGAGCAGTTCTTC.

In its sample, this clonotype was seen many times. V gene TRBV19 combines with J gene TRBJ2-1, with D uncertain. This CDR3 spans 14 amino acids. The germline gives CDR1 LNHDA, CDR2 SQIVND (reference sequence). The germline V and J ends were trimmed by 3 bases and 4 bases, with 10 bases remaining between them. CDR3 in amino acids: CASSIQITYNEQFF. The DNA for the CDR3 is TGTGCCAGTAGTATCCAGATCACTTACAATGAGCAGTTCTTC.

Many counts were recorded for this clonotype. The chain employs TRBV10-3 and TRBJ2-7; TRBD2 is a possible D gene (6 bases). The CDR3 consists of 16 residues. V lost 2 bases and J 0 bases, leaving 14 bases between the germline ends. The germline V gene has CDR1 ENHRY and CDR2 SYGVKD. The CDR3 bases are TGTGCCATCAGTGAGCACTGGGACTGGAGCTCCTACGAGCAGTACTTC. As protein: CAISEHWDWSSYEQYF.

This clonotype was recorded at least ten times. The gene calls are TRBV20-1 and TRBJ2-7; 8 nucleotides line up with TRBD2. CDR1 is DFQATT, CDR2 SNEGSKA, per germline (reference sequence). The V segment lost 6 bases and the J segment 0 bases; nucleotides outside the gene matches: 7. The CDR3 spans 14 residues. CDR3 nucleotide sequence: TGCAGTGCCCAGGGACTAGTGGACTCCTACGAGCAGTACTTC. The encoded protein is CSAQGLVDSYEQYF.